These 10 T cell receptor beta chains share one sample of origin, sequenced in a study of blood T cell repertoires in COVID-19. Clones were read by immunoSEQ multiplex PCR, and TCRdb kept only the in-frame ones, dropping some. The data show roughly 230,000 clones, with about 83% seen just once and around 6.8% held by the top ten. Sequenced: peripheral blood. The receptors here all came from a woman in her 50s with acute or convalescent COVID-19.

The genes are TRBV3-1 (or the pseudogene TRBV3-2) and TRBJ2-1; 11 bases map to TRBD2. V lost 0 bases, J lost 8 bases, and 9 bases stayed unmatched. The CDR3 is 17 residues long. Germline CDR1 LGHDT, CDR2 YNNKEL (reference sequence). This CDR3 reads CASSQDSPSGGRDEQFF. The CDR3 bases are TGTGCCAGCAGCCAAGATTCCCCTAGCGGGGGGCGCGATGAGCAGTTCTTC.

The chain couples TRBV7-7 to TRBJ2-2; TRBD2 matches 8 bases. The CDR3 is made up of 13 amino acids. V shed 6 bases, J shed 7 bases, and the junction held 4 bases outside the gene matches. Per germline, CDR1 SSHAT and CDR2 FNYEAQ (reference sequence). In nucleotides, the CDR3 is TGTGCCAGCAGTCGGGAGGGGAGCGGGGAGCTGTTTTTT. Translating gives CASSREGSGELFF.

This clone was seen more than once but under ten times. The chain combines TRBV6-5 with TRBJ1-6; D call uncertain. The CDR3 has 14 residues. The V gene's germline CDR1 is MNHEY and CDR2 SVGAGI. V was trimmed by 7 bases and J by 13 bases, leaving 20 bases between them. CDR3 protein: CASTKRTAQTPLHF. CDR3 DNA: TGTGCCAGCACCAAACGTACCGCGCAAACGCCCCTCCACTTT.

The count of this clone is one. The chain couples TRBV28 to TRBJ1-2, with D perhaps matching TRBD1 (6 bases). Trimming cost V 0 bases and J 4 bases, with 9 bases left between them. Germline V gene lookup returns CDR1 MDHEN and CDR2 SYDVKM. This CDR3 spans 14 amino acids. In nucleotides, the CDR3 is TGTGCCAGCAGTTTATGGGGGGCCTTCTATGGCTACACCTTC. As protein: CASSLWGAFYGYTF.

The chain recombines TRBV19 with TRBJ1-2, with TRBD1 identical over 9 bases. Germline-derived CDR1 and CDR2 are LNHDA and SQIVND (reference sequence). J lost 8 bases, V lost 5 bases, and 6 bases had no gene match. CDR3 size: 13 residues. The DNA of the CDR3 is TGTGCCAGTAGTCCGGGACAGGGTTACGGCTACACCTTC. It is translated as CASSPGQGYGYTF.

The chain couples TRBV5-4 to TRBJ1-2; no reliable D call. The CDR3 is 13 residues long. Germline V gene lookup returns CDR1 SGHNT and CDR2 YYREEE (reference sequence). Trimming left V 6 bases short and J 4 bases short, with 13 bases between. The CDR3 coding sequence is TGTGCCAGCACGCCGGCCGGGTCCTATGGCTACACCTTC. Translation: CASTPAGSYGYTF.

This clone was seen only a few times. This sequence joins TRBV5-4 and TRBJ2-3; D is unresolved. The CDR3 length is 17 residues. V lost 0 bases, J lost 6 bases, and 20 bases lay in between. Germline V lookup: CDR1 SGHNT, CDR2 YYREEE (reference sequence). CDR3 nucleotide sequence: TGTGCCAGCAGCTTGGTACTAAACCCGTATAATGTGGATACGCAGTATTTT. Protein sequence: CASSLVLNPYNVDTQYF.

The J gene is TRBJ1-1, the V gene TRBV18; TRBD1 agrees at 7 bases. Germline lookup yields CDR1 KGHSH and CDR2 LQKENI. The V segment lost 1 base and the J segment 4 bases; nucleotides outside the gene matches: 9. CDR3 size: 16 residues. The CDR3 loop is CASSPLISGQVTEAFF. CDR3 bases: TGTGCCAGCTCACCACTTATCTCCGGACAGGTCACTGAAGCTTTCTTT.

CDR3 sequence reads: CASSLGGVHTEAFF. CDR3 bases: TGTGCCAGCAGCTTAGGGGGGGTTCACACTGAAGCTTTCTTT. The V gene is TRBV11-3, the J gene TRBJ1-1; maybe TRBD1 (5 bases). The CDR3 totals 14 residues. The germline gives CDR1 SGHNT, CDR2 YENEEA. V dropped 1 base and J dropped 3 bases, with 9 bases sitting between them. The full variable domain, its missing parts supplied by reference TRBV11-3 and TRBJ1-1, is EAGVVQSPRYKIIEKKQPVAFWCNPISGHNTLYWYLQNLGQGPELLIRYENEEAVDDSQLPKDRFSAERLKGVDSTLKIQPAELGDSAVYLCASSLGGVHTEAFFGQGTRLTVV.

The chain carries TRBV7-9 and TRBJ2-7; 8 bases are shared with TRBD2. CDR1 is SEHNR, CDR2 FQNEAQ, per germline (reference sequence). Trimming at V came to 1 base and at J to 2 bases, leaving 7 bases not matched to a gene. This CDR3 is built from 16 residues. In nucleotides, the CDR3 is TGTGCCAGCAGCTTAGGTCTCGGGGGGGTAACCTACGAGCAGTACTTC. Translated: CASSLGLGGVTYEQYF. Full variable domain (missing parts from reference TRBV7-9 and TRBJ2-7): DTGVSQNPRHKITKRGQNVTFRCDPISEHNRLYWYRQTLGQGPEFLTYFQNEAQLEKSRLLSDRFSAERPKGSFSTLEIQRTEQGDSAMYLCASSLGLGGVTYEQYFGPGTRLTVT.